A selection of T cell receptor beta chains follows, all from one sample in a study of T cells after yellow fever vaccination. Each CDR3 protein is one row after TCRdb ran MiXCR on the 5' RACE reads. The sample contains around 120,000 distinct CDR3 sequences, around 7.2% of which appear only once. Sample: CD4+ T cells sorted from PBMCs, taken approximately 40 days after the first yellow fever vaccination. These receptors originate from a man aged 18-30 years who received the YFV17D yellow fever vaccine. CDR3s include the opening cysteine and the closing phenylalanine or tryptophan. A D gene is named only where the DNA matches it firmly. Not every row has a clone size; where given, it reads once, few, many or a size class.

>TRBV6-2/TRBV6-3|-|TRBJ2-6|-
TGTGCCACCAAATCAACAGGTTTTTCTGGGGCCAACGTCCTGACTTTC
CATKSTGFSGANVLTF
>TRBV12-3/TRBV12-4|few|TRBJ2-6|-
TGTGCCAGCAGCCGATCCAATGCTTACTCTGGGGCCAACGTCCTGACTTTC
CASSRSNAYSGANVLTF
>TRBV7-2|many|TRBJ2-3|-
TGTGCCAGCAGCTTTGAAACTAGCGATACGCAGTATTTT
CASSFETSDTQYF
>TRBV3-1|-|TRBJ2-3|-
TGTGCCAGCAGCCAGGCCGATTTTGGGGGGAGCACAGATACGCAGTATTTT
CASSQADFGGSTDTQYF
>TRBV6-1|few|TRBJ2-2|-
TGTGCCAGCAGCCCAACTATTTCGACGATGTCCGGGGAGCTGTTTTTT
CASSPTISTMSGELFF
>TRBV7-2|many|TRBJ2-1|TRBD2
TGTGCCAGCAGCGTCGCACTAGCGGGGGGGCGCAATGAGCAGTTCTTC
CASSVALAGGRNEQFF
>TRBV7-2|many|TRBJ2-3|-
TGTGCCAGCAGCCCGAAGAACACAGATACGCAGTATTTT
CASSPKNTDTQYF
>TRBV6-5|many|TRBJ2-2|-
TGTGCCAGCATCTTAGAGAGTACCGGGGAGCTGTTTTTT
CASILESTGELFF
>TRBV15|many|TRBJ2-2|TRBD1
TGTGCCACCAGCAGAGGTCAGGGGGATGCCGGGGAGCTGTTTTTT
CATSRGQGDAGELFF
>TRBV29-1|many|TRBJ2-7|TRBD1
TGCAGCGTTGGGGAGACAGGGGTCCACGAGCAGTACTTC
CSVGETGVHEQYF
>TRBV7-9|many|TRBJ2-3|-
TGTGCCAGCAGCCCAGGCATGGGGGATACGCAGTATTTT
CASSPGMGDTQYF
>TRBV5-6|many|TRBJ2-5|-
TGTGCCAGCAGCTTGGACGGGGGTTTAAGGAAGACCCAGTACTTC
CASSLDGGLRKTQYF
>TRBV7-2|many|TRBJ2-6|-
TGTGCCAGCAGCTCGACTCGGGGGCACTCTGGGGCCAACGTCCTGACTTTC
CASSSTRGHSGANVLTF
>TRBV5-1|many|TRBJ1-4|-
TGCGCCAGCAGCCGGGGCGCGACAAGTAATGAAAAACTGTTTTTT
CASSRGATSNEKLFF
>TRBV7-2|many|TRBJ1-6|TRBD1
TGTGCCAGCAGCGGGGGCGGACAGGGCAGATCACCCCTCCACTTT
CASSGGGQGRSPLHF
>TRBV20-1|many|TRBJ2-1|TRBD1
TGCAGTGCTAGCCGGGACAGGGGGGACAGTGAGCAGTTCTTC
CSASRDRGDSEQFF
>TRBV5-1|many|TRBJ1-1|-
TGCGCCAGCAGGGAACAGATGAACACTGAAGCTTTCTTT
CASREQMNTEAFF
>TRBV5-4|few|TRBJ2-1|-
TGTGCCAGCAGCGCCGCTAGTATCAATGAGCAGTTCTTC
CASSAASINEQFF
>TRBV5-1|many|TRBJ1-3|-
TGCGCCAGCAGCTTGGCGCAGGGCTCTGGAAACACCATATATTTT
CASSLAQGSGNTIYF
>TRBV5-1|many|TRBJ2-5|-
TGCGCCAGCACCTTGGGGGGACCGATCCAAGAGACCCAGTACTTC
CASTLGGPIQETQYF
>TRBV24-1|many|TRBJ2-3|-
TGTGCCACCAGTGACCTGACGACAGCGCCAGATACGCAGTATTTT
CATSDLTTAPDTQYF
>TRBV9|many|TRBJ2-3|-
TGTGCCAGCAGCGGACAGGTCACAGATACGCAGTATTTT
CASSGQVTDTQYF
>TRBV5-6|-|TRBJ2-5|-
TGTGCCAGCAGCTCCCTGGTACAAGAGACCCAGTACTTC
CASSSLVQETQYF
>TRBV30|-|TRBJ1-2|-
TGTGCCTGGGAGTCGGGGACGGGGGGCTACACCTTC
CAWESGTGGYTF
>TRBV5-6|many|TRBJ2-2|-
TGTGCCAGCAGCTTCCCCGGGAGAAACACCGGGGAGCTGTTTTTT
CASSFPGRNTGELFF
>TRBV29-1|many|TRBJ2-2|TRBD1
TGCAGCGTCGCATGGACAGGGCGGAGCGGGGAGCTGTTTTTT
CSVAWTGRSGELFF
>TRBV6-1|many|TRBJ2-5|TRBD2
TGTGCCAGCTGTCCAGCGGGGGCGACCCAGTACTTC
CASCPAGATQYF
>TRBV20-1|many|TRBJ2-1|-
TGCAGTGCTAGCCCGCGGGACGGGGTCTACAATGAGCAGTTCTTC
CSASPRDGVYNEQFF
>TRBV20-1|many|TRBJ2-3|-
TGCAGTGCTATTCGTAAAACCATCACCGATACGCAGTATTTT
CSAIRKTITDTQYF
>TRBV11-2|many|TRBJ1-1|TRBD1
TGTGCCAGCAGCGGACAGGGGAACACTGAAGCTTTCTTT
CASSGQGNTEAFF
>TRBV6-1|few|TRBJ1-1|TRBD1
TGTGCCAGCAGTGAAAGGTGGACGCGTACAGGGGGCGTCCGTGAAGCTTTCTTT
CASSERWTRTGGVREAFF
>TRBV6-2/TRBV6-3|many|TRBJ1-2|-
TGTGCCAGCAGTTGGTCCCCCTATTATGGCTACACCTTC
CASSWSPYYGYTF
>TRBV7-2|many|TRBJ1-2|-
TGTGCCAGCAGCTTAGCTCATACAAACTATGGCTACACCTTC
CASSLAHTNYGYTF
>TRBV9|many|TRBJ2-5|TRBD2
TGTGCCAGCAGCGTAGGTAGCGGGGGTATCGCGGAGACCCAGTACTTC
CASSVGSGGIAETQYF
>TRBV29-1|-|TRBJ1-2|-
TGCAGCGTGCCTCAGGGGCTCGGTGGCTACACCTTC
CSVPQGLGGYTF
>TRBV5-1|many|TRBJ1-2|-
TGCGCCAGCAGCTTGGGCCAGAACTATGGCTACACCTTC
CASSLGQNYGYTF
>TRBV3-1|few|TRBJ2-1|TRBD2
TGTGCCAGCAGCCCCCTTCGGGCGGGGGGGTCCTACAATGAGCAGTTCTTC
CASSPLRAGGSYNEQFF
>TRBV7-2|many|TRBJ2-5|-
TGTGCCAGCAGCTTAGGCGACCGTGGTGGGGCAGTTTGGTACTTC
CASSLGDRGGAVWYF
>TRBV20-1|many|TRBJ2-7|-
TGCAGTGCTAGAGGGGAGTTCCTCCAGGGAAAACAGTACTTC
CSARGEFLQGKQYF
>TRBV9|many|TRBJ1-2|TRBD1
TGTGCCAGCAGCGATGGACAGGGGGCAAAACTGCATGGCTACACCTTC
CASSDGQGAKLHGYTF
>TRBV5-5|many|TRBJ1-2|TRBD1
TGTGCCAGCAGCCCGGGGGACAGCAACTATGGCTACACCTTC
CASSPGDSNYGYTF
>TRBV5-1|few|TRBJ1-4|-
TGCGCCAGCAGCTTGGGATCGAGTATTCGGGGCGAAAAACTGTTTTTT
CASSLGSSIRGEKLFF
>TRBV6-1|-|TRBJ1-2|-
TGTGCCAGCAGTGATGCCGAGATTTATGGCTACACCTTC
CASSDAEIYGYTF
>TRBV18|-|TRBJ2-3|-
TGTGCCAGCTCACCGATAACGGGGCACGCAGATACGCAGTATTTT
CASSPITGHADTQYF
>TRBV9|-|TRBJ1-3|-
TGTGCCAGCAGCGTAAGATCAGCGGGCAGCTCTGGAAACACCATATATTTT
CASSVRSAGSSGNTIYF
>TRBV5-6|few|TRBJ2-5|-
TGTGCCAGCAGCTTTGGAATCCTCCAAGAGACCCAGTACTTC
CASSFGILQETQYF
>TRBV4-3|many|TRBJ2-1|TRBD1
TGCGCCAGCAGCCCGAAACAAGGGGGCCCCAATGAGCAGTTCTTC
CASSPKQGGPNEQFF
>TRBV18|-|TRBJ2-1|TRBD1
TGTGCCAGCTCACCGGGACAGCGTATTGACAATGAGCAGTTCTTC
CASSPGQRIDNEQFF
>TRBV28|few|TRBJ1-3|-
TGTGCCAGCAGTCGCTTAGTATTGGGCCAAAACACCATATATTTT
CASSRLVLGQNTIYF
>TRBV5-1|many|TRBJ2-5|-
TGCGCCAGCAGCCGCGGGACAGTCCAAGAGACCCAGTACTTC
CASSRGTVQETQYF
>TRBV18|few|TRBJ2-7|TRBD1
TGTGCCAGCTCACCGTGGGACAGGGGCTATTCGTACTTC
CASSPWDRGYSYF
>TRBV9|many|TRBJ2-1|-
TGTGCCAGCAGCGTAGAGCCCCAGGGAGTTACCTACAATGAGCAGTTCTTC
CASSVEPQGVTYNEQFF
>TRBV29-1|many|TRBJ2-5|TRBD1
TGCAGCGCCCGGCGGGACAGGGAGGTACAAGAGACCCAGTACTTC
CSARRDREVQETQYF
>TRBV20-1|many|TRBJ1-2|-
TGCAGTGCTAGAGGGGGCCAGGACTATGGCTACACCTTC
CSARGGQDYGYTF
>TRBV7-2|many|TRBJ2-7|-
TGTGCCAGCAGCCCGCGATGGTGGGACAACTACGAGCAGTACTTC
CASSPRWWDNYEQYF
>TRBV20-1|many|TRBJ2-5|-
TGCAGTGCTAGAGGAGTCAGTACCAGGACCCAGTACTTC
CSARGVSTRTQYF
>TRBV4-2|many|TRBJ2-5|-
TGTGCCAGCAGCCAAGATACAGGGCGAGAGACCCAGTACTTC
CASSQDTGRETQYF
>TRBV7-2|many|TRBJ2-3|-
TGTGCCAGCAGCTTAGGAACAGGCCAGATCACAGATACGCAGTATTTT
CASSLGTGQITDTQYF
>TRBV6-1|many|TRBJ1-5|TRBD1
TGTGCCAGCAGAAACGGACAGGGACTAGTTTATCAGCCCCAGCATTTT
CASRNGQGLVYQPQHF